This TCR beta chain was recorded in a study of STAT5B mutations in CD4+ large granular lymphocyte leukemia. Study-wide points: Without putative leukemic clones, patient CD4-sorted repertoires remained more clonal than healthy CD4+ repertoires.

V trimming: 4 bases; J trimming: 8 bases; junction bases outside the gene matches: 5. The CDR3 sequence is 14 residues long. Germline CDR1 SSHAT, CDR2 FNYEAQ (reference sequence). Authors' analysis steps: Productive clonotypes were detectable down to 2.59 x 10-5 frequency. Method: immunoSEQ multiplex PCR; TCRdb's copy keeps in-frame clones and lacks some. V and J calls and clone size are given by that table; D and trimming were obtained from the DNA. The table includes over 35,000 clones, around 85% detected once. Remarks on this clone: Antigen: not known.

This TCR derives from a human donor in good health. V usage is TRBV7-7 and J usage is TRBJ1-4; the match to TRBD1 covers 9 bases. Sequenced: CD4+ T cells from blood buffy coats. Here the CDR3 reads CASSSGDRDEKLFF. The CDR3 nucleotides are TGTGCCAGCAGCTCCGGGGACAGGGACGAAAAACTGTTTTTT.